The 24 T cell receptor beta chains below all came from one sample that was sequenced in a study of T cells in Graves' hyperthyroidism and ophthalmopathy. Amplification of TCR beta CDR3 regions was performed using RNA transcripts as template. The HTBI primer set drove a first-round RT-PCR of the TCR CDR3. TCRdb fed the multiplex PCR reads into MiXCR, producing one record per CDR3 protein. The table lists about 300,000 distinct CDR3 sequences, around 25% of them singletons, with 20% to 30% in the top ten. Sequenced sample: blood. These receptors all stem from a man between 40 and 49 years old with Graves' hyperthyroidism that later progressed to Graves' ophthalmopathy.

With regard to this clonotype: An end of the junction differs from the germline gene, which may be a read error. This chain joins TRBV12-3 or TRBV12-4 and TRBJ2-7; 7 bases agree with TRBD1. This CDR3 contains 15 residues. This chain's CDR3 is CASSPRQGFSGELYF. CDR3 bases: TGTGCCAGCAGTCCCCGACAGGGTTTCTCCGGCGAGCTGTACTTC.

This clonotype appeared many times. CDR3 sequence (DNA): TGTGCCACCAGTGACCGACAGGGCCATACAACCCACAGCTACACCTTC. Translated, it gives CATSDRQGHTTHSYTF. The chain carries TRBV24-1 and TRBJ1-2; 7 bases are shared with TRBD1. CDR3 length: 16 amino acids. Germline CDR1 reads KGHDR; CDR2 reads SFDVKD. Trimming at V came to 4 bases and at J to 9 bases, leaving 16 bases not matched to a gene.

This chain connects TRBV20-1 to TRBJ1-5; possible D gene TRBD1, 6 bases. The V and J ends lost 6 bases and 4 bases respectively, with 13 bases between them. Per the germline V gene, CDR1 is DFQATT and CDR2 is SNEGSKA (reference sequence). The CDR3 spans 13 residues. CDR3 in DNA: TGCAGTGCCCCCGGACAGCCGAATCAGCCCCAGCATTTT. Its protein product is CSAPGQPNQPQHF.

This clonotype was recorded at least ten times. V is TRBV4-1 and J is TRBJ1-5, with no clear D. V lost 4 bases, J lost 5 bases, and 12 bases lay in between. The CDR3 has 14 amino acids. Germline CDR1 and CDR2: MGHRA and YSYEKL. The CDR3 sequence is CASSLPGRDQPQHF. DNA of the CDR3: TGCGCCAGCAGCCTACCCGGGCGTGATCAGCCCCAGCATTTT.

This clonotype was recorded at least ten times. This rearrangement joins TRBV20-1 to TRBJ1-2; 7 positions agree with TRBD1. CDR3 length: 14 amino acids. V was clipped by 4 bases and J by 3 bases; unmatched bases: 8. Germline V gives CDR1 DFQATT, CDR2 SNEGSKA (reference sequence). The CDR3 spells CSANPLGGDYGYTF. CDR3 DNA: TGCAGTGCTAATCCGCTAGGGGGCGACTATGGCTACACCTTC.

CDR3 protein: CAWSAIPGSAYEQYF. The CDR3 DNA reads TGTGCCTGGAGTGCGATCCCCGGATCCGCCTACGAGCAGTACTTC. The rearrangement joins TRBV30 to TRBJ2-7; D is undetermined. Germline CDR1 GTSNPN, CDR2 SVGIG (reference sequence). The CDR3 covers 15 residues. With 1 base removed from V and 2 bases from J, the gap between germline ends came to 15 bases.

This clonotype was picked up many times. The rearrangement uses TRBV5-8 and TRBJ1-3; possible D gene TRBD1, 5 bases. The CDR3 has 15 residues. V was cut by 4 bases and J by 0 bases, with 11 bases left in between. Germline assignment: CDR1 SGHTS and CDR2 YDEGEE. DNA of the CDR3: TGTGCCAGCAGCGACGGGACTTTCTCTGGAAACACCATATATTTT. Its protein is CASSDGTFSGNTIYF. The whole variable domain, filled in from reference TRBV5-8 and TRBJ1-3, reads EAGVTQSPTHLIKTRGQQATLRCSPISGHTSVYWYQQALGLGLQFLLWYDEGEERNRGNFPPRFSGRQFPNYSSELNVNALELEDSALYLCASSDGTFSGNTIYFGEGSWLTVV.

This clonotype was seen many times. The rearrangement joins TRBV30 to TRBJ1-1, with D perhaps matching TRBD1 (5 bases). The CDR3 totals 12 residues. V lost 1 base, J lost 8 bases, and 11 bases lay in between. The germline V gene has CDR1 GTSNPN and CDR2 SVGIG (reference sequence). The chain's CDR3 is CAWSGGQGEAFF. The DNA for the CDR3 is TGTGCCTGGAGTGGGGGTCAGGGAGAAGCTTTCTTT.

The table lists this clonotype with many counts. The chain uses TRBV6-5 and TRBJ2-7; the D is unclear. The V gene lost 4 bases and the J gene lost 3 bases, with 10 bases spanning the gap. Germline CDR1 and CDR2: MNHEY and SVGAGI. The CDR3 length is 13 residues. DNA for the CDR3: TGTGCCAGCAGTTTTCCCAGTGGCTACGAGCAGTACTTC. This codes for CASSFPSGYEQYF.

This clonotype was counted between two and nine times. CDR3 DNA sequence: TGTGCCAGCACGTCTGGCCCCTACGAGCAGTACTTC. Residues: CASTSGPYEQYF. The rearrangement uses TRBV2 and TRBJ2-7; D not resolved. CDR1 is SNHLY and CDR2 is FYNNEI in the germline V gene. The CDR3 is 12 amino acids. Deletions cut 7 bases from V and 2 bases from J, with 9 bases between. The complete variable domain, with remaining parts taken from reference TRBV2 and TRBJ2-7, reads EPEVTQTPSHQVTQMGQEVILRCVPISNHLYFYWYRQILGQKVEFLVSFYNNEISEKSEIFDDQFSVERPDGSNFTLKIRSTKLEDSAMYFCASTSGPYEQYFGPGTRLTVT.

The chain joins TRBV28 to TRBJ2-5, with a tentative D call TRBD1 (6 bases). The CDR3 totals 15 residues. Trimming removed 2 bases at V and 5 bases at J, with 15 bases between. Germline assignment: CDR1 MDHEN and CDR2 SYDVKM. This chain's CDR3 is CASSLVGTQGETQYF. The DNA of the CDR3 is TGTGCCAGCAGTTTAGTGGGGACCCAGGGGGAGACCCAGTACTTC.

This clonotype was detected ten times or more. This chain uses TRBV27 with TRBJ1-3; TRBD1 is a possible D gene (6 bases). The CDR3 contains 15 residues. CDR1 and CDR2 (germline): MNHEY, SMNVEV (reference sequence). The V and J ends lost 5 bases and 0 bases respectively, with 11 bases between them. The CDR3 DNA reads TGTGCCAGCAGTGACAGGCTAAACTCTGGAAACACCATATATTTT. It is translated as CASSDRLNSGNTIYF.

Ten or more counts support this clonotype. This chain connects TRBV9 to TRBJ1-1, with unresolved D. V dropped 0 bases and J dropped 6 bases, with 9 bases sitting between them. CDR1 and CDR2 from the germline V gene are SGDLS and YYNGEE. The CDR3 is 13 residues long. The chain's CDR3 is CASSVDAGPEAFF. The CDR3, as DNA: TGTGCCAGCAGCGTAGACGCGGGTCCTGAAGCTTTCTTT. Full variable domain (outside the CDR3, taken from reference TRBV9 and TRBJ1-1): DSGVTQTPKHLITATGQRVTLRCSPRSGDLSVYWYQQSLDQGLQFLIQYYNGEERAKGNILERFSAQQFPDLHSELNLSSLELGDSALYFCASSVDAGPEAFFGQGTRLTVV.

This clonotype was detected many times. The rearrangement joins TRBV24-1 to TRBJ1-1; no definite D call. The germline V gene encodes CDR1 KGHDR and CDR2 SFDVKD. Trimming took off 4 bases at V and 11 bases at J, with 16 bases between the two ends. CDR3 length: 13 amino acids. The CDR3 coding sequence is TGTGCCACCAGTGACCCCTCGGAGGTTGGGGCTTTCTTT. It is translated as CATSDPSEVGAFF.

The chain uses TRBV2 and TRBJ1-6; D remains ambiguous. The germline gives CDR1 SNHLY, CDR2 FYNNEI. With 2 bases removed from V and 9 bases from J, the gap between germline ends came to 11 bases. The CDR3 contains 14 residues. The CDR3 coding sequence is TGTGCCAGCAGTGAAAGACAATGGGCTTCACCCCTCCACTTT. Translation: CASSERQWASPLHF. Together with reference TRBV2 and TRBJ1-6, the CDR3 gives the full variable domain: EPEVTQTPSHQVTQMGQEVILRCVPISNHLYFYWYRQILGQKVEFLVSFYNNEISEKSEIFDDQFSVERPDGSNFTLKIRSTKLEDSAMYFCASSERQWASPLHFGNGTRLTVT.

This clonotype was seen many times. The rearrangement links TRBV6-1 to TRBJ2-4; D is perhaps TRBD1 (5 bases). Trimming removed 6 bases at V and 4 bases at J, with 16 bases between. The CDR3 totals 15 residues. The germline V gene encodes CDR1 MNHNS and CDR2 SASEGT. CDR3 protein: CASRTLGAGKNIQYF. In nucleotides, the CDR3 is TGTGCCAGCAGGACCCTAGGGGCAGGGAAAAACATTCAGTACTTC.

This clonotype was seen ten or more times. V gene TRBV27 combines with J gene TRBJ1-2; D might be TRBD1 (5 bases). V lost 5 bases to trimming and J lost 8 bases, with 15 bases between them. The CDR3 runs 13 residues. Per germline, CDR1 MNHEY and CDR2 SMNVEV (reference sequence). CDR3 amino acids: CASSPVGAGGYTF. In nucleotides, the CDR3 is TGTGCCAGCAGTCCCGTAGGGGCCGGGGGCTACACCTTC.

The rearrangement joins TRBV4-2 to TRBJ2-7; D gene ambiguous. V lost 0 bases, J lost 2 bases, and 5 bases lay in between. Germline CDR1 and CDR2: LGHNA and YNFKEQ. CDR3 length equals 13 residues. The CDR3 sequence: CASSQDITYEQYF. DNA for the CDR3: TGTGCCAGCAGCCAAGATATCACCTACGAGCAGTACTTC.

CDR3 coding DNA: TGTGCCAGCAGTTACGAGGACGAAGCTGGGGGGACCCAGTACTTC. Its protein is CASSYEDEAGGTQYF. V usage is TRBV6-2 or TRBV6-3 and J usage is TRBJ2-5, with D perhaps given as TRBD1 or TRBD2 (5 bases each). Per the germline V gene, CDR1 is MNHEY and CDR2 is SVGEGT. Between the trimmed V and J ends, which lost 2 bases and 7 bases, there was a span of 17 bases. The CDR3 is 15 residues long.

This chain links TRBV12-3 or TRBV12-4 with TRBJ1-1; tentatively, D is TRBD1 (5 bases). The CDR3 spans 14 residues. With 8 bases removed from V and 0 bases from J, the gap between germline ends came to 13 bases. The CDR3 DNA follows: TGTGCCAGCGTCGACGAGGGACTGAACACTGAAGCTTTCTTT. Amino acids: CASVDEGLNTEAFF.

This clonotype was found many times. This chain joins TRBV30 and TRBJ1-2, with D perhaps TRBD1 (6 bases). Trimming left V 3 bases short and J 8 bases short, with 13 bases between. Germline CDR1 and CDR2: GTSNPN and SVGIG (reference sequence). The length of the CDR3 is 12 residues. The CDR3 sequence: CAWSPGQSGYTF. CDR3 sequence (DNA): TGTGCCTGGAGCCCCGGACAGTCGGGCTACACCTTC.

This clonotype was seen many times. The chain is built from TRBV19 and TRBJ1-2, with a weak D call TRBD1 (6 bases). CDR1 is LNHDA and CDR2 is SQIVND in the germline V gene (reference sequence). CDR3 length: 14 amino acids. V dropped 5 bases and J dropped 8 bases, with 18 bases sitting between them. The CDR3 nucleotides read TGTGCCAGTAGTGCGACCGGGACGGGGGGCGGCTACACCTTC. Translating gives CASSATGTGGGYTF.

This clonotype was recorded at least ten times. CDR3 region: CASSTMGQGSLLRSEQYF. The CDR3 DNA follows: TGTGCCAGCAGTACAATGGGACAGGGGTCGCTACTTAGGAGCGAGCAGTACTTC. The chain couples TRBV28 to TRBJ2-7; 10 nucleotides line up with TRBD1. The CDR3 spans 18 residues. From germline, CDR1 is MDHEN and CDR2 SYDVKM. After removal of 5 bases from V and 6 bases from J, the junction contained 19 bases not matched to a gene.

This chain joins TRBV15 and TRBJ1-1, with TRBD1 as a possible D gene (5 bases). The CDR3 is 16 amino acids. Germline V lookup: CDR1 LNHNV, CDR2 YYDKDF (reference sequence). V shed 0 bases and J shed 1 base, with 12 bases lying between them. CDR3 amino acids: CATSRDSRGGNTEAFF. DNA for the CDR3: TGTGCCACCAGCAGAGATAGTAGGGGCGGGAACACTGAAGCTTTCTTT.